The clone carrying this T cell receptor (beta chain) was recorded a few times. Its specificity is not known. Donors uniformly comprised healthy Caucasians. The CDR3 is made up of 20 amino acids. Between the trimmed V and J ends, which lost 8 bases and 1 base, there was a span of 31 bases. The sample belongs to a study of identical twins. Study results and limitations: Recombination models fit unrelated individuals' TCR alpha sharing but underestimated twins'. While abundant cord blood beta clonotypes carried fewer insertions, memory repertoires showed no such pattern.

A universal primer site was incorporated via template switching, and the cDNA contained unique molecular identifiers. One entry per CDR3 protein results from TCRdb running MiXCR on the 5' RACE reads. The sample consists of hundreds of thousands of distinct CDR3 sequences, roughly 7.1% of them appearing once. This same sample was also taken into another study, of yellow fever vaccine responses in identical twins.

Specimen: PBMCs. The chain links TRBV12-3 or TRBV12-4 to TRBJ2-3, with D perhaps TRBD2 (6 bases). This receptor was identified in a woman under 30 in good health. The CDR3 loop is CASGLRAAALRVAGTDTQYF. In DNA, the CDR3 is TGTGCCAGCGGACTACGGGCGGCCGCCCTCCGGGTAGCGGGCACAGATACGCAGTATTTT.